These T cell receptor beta chains were read from a single sample in a study of T cell responses to AZD1222 COVID-19 vaccine. Clones were read by immunoSEQ multiplex PCR, and TCRdb kept only the in-frame ones, dropping some. Found here are 70,000 to 90,000 clones, roughly nine tenths of them singletons; the top ten hold approximately 2%. The starting material was peripheral blood, obtained on day 0 of AZD1222 vaccination. The receptors originated from an adult in good health. Both conserved end residues are part of each CDR3. The D gene is left open where the match is weak. The size of a clone is reported for some rows only, either as once, few or many, or as a class for expanded clones.

J | size | V | D | CDR3 | DNA
TRBJ2-7 | NA | TRBV6-5 | TRBD2 | CASSSRTSGSYEQYF | TGTGCCAGCAGCTCACGGACTAGCGGTTCCTACGAGCAGTACTTC
TRBJ1-1 | NA | TRBV18 | NA | CASSTLQDTEAFF | TGTGCCAGCTCAACCCTACAGGATACTGAAGCTTTCTTT
TRBJ2-1 | once | TRBV20-1 | NA | CSALDYEQFF | TGCAGTGCACTCGATTATGAGCAGTTCTTC
TRBJ2-3 | NA | TRBV7-6 | NA | CASSPLASSDTQYF | TGTGCCAGCAGCCCCCTAGCGAGTTCAGATACGCAGTATTTT
TRBJ2-5 | NA | TRBV5-4 | NA | CASSLRGRQGGETQYF | TGTGCCAGCAGCTTGCGGGGTCGGCAGGGCGGGGAGACCCAGTACTTC
TRBJ1-1 | NA | TRBV27 | NA | CASSSGGRPNTEAFF | TGTGCCAGCAGTTCCGGGGGCAGGCCGAACACTGAAGCTTTCTTT
TRBJ2-3 | once | TRBV5-1 | TRBD1 | CASQRQGTGTDTQYF | TGCGCCAGTCAAAGACAGGGGACGGGCACAGATACGCAGTATTTT
TRBJ1-5 | few | TRBV6-1 | TRBD1 | CASSEGQGGGQPQHF | TGTGCCAGCAGTGAGGGACAGGGGGGTGGTCAGCCCCAGCATTTT
TRBJ1-1 | NA | TRBV3-1/TRBV3-2 | NA | CASSPTDRAGAEAFF | TGTGCCAGCAGCCCCACTGATCGGGCGGGGGCTGAAGCTTTCTTT
TRBJ2-1 | once | TRBV7-2 | NA | CASSLAAGATYNEQFF | TGTGCCAGCAGCTTAGCGGCGGGGGCAACTTACAATGAGCAGTTCTTC
TRBJ2-2 | NA | TRBV7-2 | TRBD2 | CASSSSSGRAGGELFF | TGTGCCAGCAGCTCCTCTAGCGGGAGGGCCGGCGGGGAGCTGTTTTTT
TRBJ2-7 | NA | TRBV28 | NA | CASSLEGLGEQYF | TGTGCCAGCAGCCTCGAAGGCCTGGGGGAGCAGTACTTC
TRBJ2-1 | NA | TRBV20-1 | TRBD2 | CSASPASGAYNEQFF | TGCAGTGCTAGTCCGGCTAGCGGGGCTTACAATGAGCAGTTCTTC
TRBJ2-2 | once | TRBV11-3 | TRBD2 | CASSSGTDSGSRNTGELFF | TGTGCCAGCAGCTCCGGGACAGATAGCGGGAGTCGGAACACCGGGGAGCTGTTTTTT
TRBJ2-3 | NA | TRBV7-9 | NA | CASSPGTGNTDTQYF | TGTGCCAGCAGCCCCGGGACTGGTAACACAGATACGCAGTATTTT
TRBJ1-5 | NA | TRBV19 | TRBD1 | CASSITGGDQPQHF | TGTGCCAGTAGTATTACAGGGGGAGATCAGCCCCAGCATTTT
TRBJ1-5 | NA | TRBV3-1/TRBV3-2 | NA | CASSPGHAGQPQHF | TGTGCCAGCAGCCCGGGCCACGCCGGTCAGCCCCAGCATTTT
TRBJ1-6 | NA | TRBV18 | NA | CASSPHAEINSPLHF | TGTGCCAGCTCACCTCACGCAGAGATAAATTCACCCCTCCACTTT
TRBJ2-3 | NA | TRBV30 | TRBD1 | CAWQGLTGVKNTQYF | TGTGCCTGGCAGGGATTGACAGGGGTAAAAAATACGCAGTATTTT
TRBJ1-6 | NA | TRBV7-8 | NA | CASSLSGSVGSPLHF | TGTGCCAGCAGCTTAAGTGGCAGTGTGGGGTCACCCCTCCACTTT
TRBJ1-5 | once | TRBV18 | TRBD1 | CASSPQGAGGNQPQHF | TGTGCCAGCTCGCCCCAGGGGGCAGGCGGCAATCAGCCCCAGCATTTT
TRBJ2-1 | NA | TRBV10-3 | TRBD2 | CAISTASSGKYNEQFF | TGTGCCATCAGTACCGCCTCTAGCGGGAAGTACAATGAGCAGTTCTTC
TRBJ1-2 | few | TRBV6-4 | NA | CASPDVNYGYTF | TGTGCCAGCCCGGATGTAAACTATGGCTACACCTTC
TRBJ2-5 | NA | TRBV14 | TRBD1 | CASSRKQGALETQYF | TGTGCCAGCAGCCGGAAACAGGGGGCCTTGGAGACCCAGTACTTC
TRBJ1-2 | NA | TRBV19 | NA | CASSGAAIGYTF | TGTGCCAGTAGTGGGGCAGCGATAGGCTACACCTTC
TRBJ2-5 | NA | TRBV2 | TRBD1 | CASRGQGPETQYF | TGTGCCAGCAGAGGACAGGGTCCAGAGACCCAGTACTTC
TRBJ2-7 | NA | TRBV6-4 | TRBD2 | CARARLAGTYEQYF | TGTGCCAGGGCTCGACTAGCGGGGACCTACGAGCAGTACTTC
TRBJ2-5 | NA | TRBV3-1/TRBV3-2 | NA | CASSQGPETQYF | TGTGCCAGCAGCCAGGGGCCGGAGACCCAGTACTTC
TRBJ1-2 | NA | TRBV4-1 | NA | CASSHSSGPGYGYTF | TGCGCCAGCAGCCACTCCTCAGGGCCTGGGTATGGCTACACCTTC
TRBJ1-6 | NA | TRBV5-1 | NA | CASSLDQSSYNSPLHF | TGCGCCAGCAGCTTGGACCAGAGCTCCTATAATTCACCCCTCCACTTT
TRBJ1-4 | NA | TRBV2 | NA | CASSVIGVANEKLFF | TGTGCCAGCAGTGTTATAGGGGTGGCTAATGAAAAACTGTTTTTT
TRBJ2-3 | NA | TRBV18 | NA | CASSPLATGADTQYF | TGTGCCAGCTCACCACTAGCGACGGGGGCAGATACGCAGTATTTT
TRBJ1-1 | NA | TRBV19 | NA | CARRVAGDTNTEAFF | TGTGCCAGGCGGGTGGCAGGGGATACGAACACTGAAGCTTTCTTT
TRBJ1-4 | NA | TRBV10-1 | NA | CASRPPRTTNEKLFF | TGCGCCAGCAGGCCCCCCAGGACAACTAATGAAAAACTGTTTTTT
TRBJ1-1 | NA | TRBV5-1 | NA | CASSEGTNTEAFF | TGCGCCAGCAGCGAAGGGACGAACACTGAAGCTTTCTTT
TRBJ1-5 | NA | TRBV19 | NA | CASSRGGGSNQPQHF | TGTGCCAGTAGTAGGGGGGGCGGGAGCAATCAGCCCCAGCATTTT
TRBJ2-4 | NA | TRBV19 | TRBD1 | CASSRGQGFENIQYF | TGTGCCAGTAGTCGGGGACAGGGGTTCGAAAACATTCAGTACTTC
TRBJ2-2 | NA | TRBV30 | NA | CAWRRRGTGGTGELFF | TGTGCCTGGAGACGGAGGGGGACGGGGGGCACCGGGGAGCTGTTTTTT
TRBJ1-1 | NA | TRBV6-5 | NA | CASSARVSGTEAFF | TGTGCCAGCAGCGCCAGGGTGTCGGGCACTGAAGCTTTCTTT
TRBJ2-1 | NA | TRBV10-2 | TRBD2 | CASSEYLLAGYNEQFF | TGCGCCAGCAGTGAGTACCTCCTAGCGGGGTACAATGAGCAGTTCTTC
TRBJ2-1 | NA | TRBV2 | NA | CASKRGWNEQFF | TGTGCCAGCAAAAGGGGGTGGAATGAGCAGTTCTTC
TRBJ1-1 | once | TRBV6-6 | TRBD1 | CASSYRTGTEAFF | TGTGCCAGCAGTTACCGGACAGGAACTGAAGCTTTCTTT
TRBJ2-5 | NA | TRBV19 | NA | CASSPNRDARLEAQYF | TGTGCCAGTAGTCCGAACCGGGACGCTCGATTAGAGGCCCAGTACTTC
TRBJ1-4 | NA | TRBV13 | NA | CASSLGGTTNEKLFF | TGTGCCAGCAGCTTAGGTGGGACAACTAATGAAAAACTGTTTTTT
TRBJ1-3 | NA | TRBV2 | TRBD1 | CASSEGTGVSGNTIYF | TGTGCCAGCAGTGAGGGGACAGGGGTTTCAGGAAACACCATATATTTT
TRBJ2-7 | once | TRBV6-5 | NA | CASSSTDTYEQYF | TGTGCCAGCAGCTCGACAGACACCTACGAGCAGTACTTC
TRBJ1-1 | NA | TRBV5-1 | TRBD1 | CASSLAIQGPTEAFF | TGCGCCAGCAGCTTGGCAATACAGGGGCCCACTGAAGCTTTCTTT
TRBJ2-7 | NA | TRBV29-1 | TRBD2 | CSVGGGTETYEQYF | TGCAGCGTTGGGGGGGGGACCGAGACCTACGAGCAGTACTTC
TRBJ1-2 | NA | TRBV24-1 | NA | CATSDLTGTGYTF | TGTGCCACCAGTGACCTTACAGGGACCGGCTACACCTTC